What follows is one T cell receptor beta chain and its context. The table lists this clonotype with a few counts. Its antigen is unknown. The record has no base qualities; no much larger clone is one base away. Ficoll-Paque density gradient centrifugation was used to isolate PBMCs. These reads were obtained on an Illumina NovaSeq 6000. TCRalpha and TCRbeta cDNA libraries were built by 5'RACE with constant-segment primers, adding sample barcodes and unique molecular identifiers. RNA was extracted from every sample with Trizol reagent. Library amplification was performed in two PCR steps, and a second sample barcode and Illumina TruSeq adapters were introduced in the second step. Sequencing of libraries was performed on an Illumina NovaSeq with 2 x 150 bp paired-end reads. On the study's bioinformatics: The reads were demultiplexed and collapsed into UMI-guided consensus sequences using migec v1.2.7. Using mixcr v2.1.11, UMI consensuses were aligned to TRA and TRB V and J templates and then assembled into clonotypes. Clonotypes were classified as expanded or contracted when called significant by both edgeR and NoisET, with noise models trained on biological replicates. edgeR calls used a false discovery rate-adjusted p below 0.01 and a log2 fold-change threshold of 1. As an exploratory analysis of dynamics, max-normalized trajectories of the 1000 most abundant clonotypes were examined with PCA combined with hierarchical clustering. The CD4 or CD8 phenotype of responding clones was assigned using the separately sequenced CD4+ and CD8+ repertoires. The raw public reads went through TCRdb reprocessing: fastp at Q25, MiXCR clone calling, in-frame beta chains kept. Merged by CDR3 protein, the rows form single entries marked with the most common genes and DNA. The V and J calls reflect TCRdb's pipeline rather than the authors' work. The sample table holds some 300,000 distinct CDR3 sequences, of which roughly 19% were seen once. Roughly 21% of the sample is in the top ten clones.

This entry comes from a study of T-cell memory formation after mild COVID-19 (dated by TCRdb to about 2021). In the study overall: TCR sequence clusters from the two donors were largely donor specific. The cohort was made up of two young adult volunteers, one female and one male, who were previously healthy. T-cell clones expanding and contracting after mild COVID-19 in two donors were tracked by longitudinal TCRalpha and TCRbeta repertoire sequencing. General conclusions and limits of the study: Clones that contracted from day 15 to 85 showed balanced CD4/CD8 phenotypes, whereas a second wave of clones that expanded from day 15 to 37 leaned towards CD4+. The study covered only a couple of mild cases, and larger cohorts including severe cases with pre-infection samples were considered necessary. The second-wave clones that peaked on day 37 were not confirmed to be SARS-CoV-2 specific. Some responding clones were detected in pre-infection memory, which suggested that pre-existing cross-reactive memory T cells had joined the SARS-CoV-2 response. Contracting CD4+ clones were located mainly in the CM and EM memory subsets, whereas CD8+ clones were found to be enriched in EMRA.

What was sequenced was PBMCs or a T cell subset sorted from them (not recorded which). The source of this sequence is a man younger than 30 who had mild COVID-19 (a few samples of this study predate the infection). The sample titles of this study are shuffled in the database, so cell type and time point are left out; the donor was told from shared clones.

Here is the DNA: TGTGCCAGCAGCGTAGCTCCCGGGGCATCCCCGGTCAATGAGCAGTTCTTC. This encodes CASSVAPGASPVNEQFF. This receptor chain uses TRBV9 and TRBJ2-1; the D gene could be TRBD1 or TRBD2, each one agreeing over 5 bases. V is cut by 0 bases and J by 6 bases, and the space between the germline ends is 19 bases. CDR1 and CDR2 (SGDLS, YYNGEE) derive from the germline V gene. The CDR3 runs 17 amino acids, cysteine and phenylalanine included. Only the CDR3 part of the read is kept: 51 bases, read in frame from the first base. Reference TRBV9 and TRBJ2-1 genes cover what lies past the CDR3, so the full variable domain is DSGVTQTPKHLITATGQRVTLRCSPRSGDLSVYWYQQSLDQGLQFLIQYYNGEERAKGNILERFSAQQFPDLHSELNLSSLELGDSALYFCASSVAPGASPVNEQFFGPGTRLTVL.